This T cell receptor beta chain is drawn from a study of T cell responses to AZD1222 COVID-19 vaccine. Study results and caveats: The breadth and depth of Spike-specific TCRs increased once two AZD1222 doses had been given. The donors showed a predominance of white British ancestry and of females, with possible underestimation of clonal diversity.

Clones were sequenced by immunoSEQ multiplex PCR, and TCRdb holds only the in-frame ones, with some missing. Here the sample spans some 150,000 clones, about nine tenths being singletons. The CDR3 loop spans 15 amino acids. V lost 4 bases to trimming and J lost 6 bases; unmatched junction nucleotides: 8. Looked up from germline, CDR1 is MNHEY and CDR2 is SMNVEV (reference sequence). Remarks on this clone: Its antigen is unidentified.

The sequencing used peripheral blood, collected on day 0 of AZD1222 vaccination. The rearrangement links TRBV27 to TRBJ2-1; the match to TRBD2 covers 8 bases. The clonotype was recovered from an adult in good health. DNA for the CDR3: TGTGCCAGCAGTTCACCCGCCAGCGGGAGCAATGAGCAGTTCTTC. It codes for CASSSPASGSNEQFF.